This T cell receptor (beta chain) was sequenced in a study of identifying expanded T cells in peripheral blood. The study's findings and limits: Differentially abundant clones: about 1.2 between replicates, about 17 at two to three weeks, approximately 18 at four.

Only one count was recorded for this clone. The antigen remains unidentified. Assay used: immunoSEQ multiplex PCR; TCRdb lists only in-frame clones, some missing. The sample carries 70,000 or so clones, 90% recorded once. The germline CDR1 and CDR2 sequences are SGHTA and FQGNSA. CDR3 length equals 13 residues. The junction had 2 bases not matched to a gene; V was cut back by 6 bases and J by 1 base. Sequences were obtained from blood. The receptor comes from a person aged 18-70 years in good health. The V call is TRBV7-2, the J call TRBJ1-1; 7 bases line up with TRBD1. The CDR3 DNA sequence: TGTGCCAGCAGGGGACAGTCGAACACTGAAGCTTTCTTT. Translation: CASRGQSNTEAFF.